The following is a T cell receptor (beta chain) sequence with its context. Its antigen is not identified. These data are taken from a study of cytomegalovirus exposure and HLA in healthy donors. Study-level points and caveats: No immune exposure information besides CMV serostatus was available.

Germline assignment: CDR1 MNHEY and CDR2 SMNVEV (reference sequence). The CDR3 is 13 amino acids. Trimming took off 2 bases at V and 5 bases at J, with 10 bases between the two ends. The study ran its PCR with 60 Vbeta and 13 Jbeta primers. The assay was immunoSEQ multiplex PCR, and TCRdb's table has in-frame clones only and misses some. The sample consists of around 180,000 clones, roughly 83% of them appearing once. The clonotype originates from a boy between 10 and 17 years old in good health and CMV-seronegative. This chain links TRBV27 with TRBJ2-7, with no clear D. The sequenced material came from PBMCs. In nucleotides, the CDR3 is TGTGCCAGCAGTTTAAAACGGGTTCACGAGCAGTACTTC. Amino acids: CASSLKRVHEQYF.